Listed here are 10 T cell receptor beta chains from one sample, sequenced in a study of T cell responses to AZD1222 COVID-19 vaccine. Generated by immunoSEQ multiplex PCR, the TCRdb table keeps only in-frame clones and is missing some. The repertoire has around 160,000 clones, roughly nine tenths of them found once; the top ten carry roughly 4.7%. Sequenced here: peripheral blood, sampled on day 0 of AZD1222 vaccination. The receptors stem from an adult in good health.

The chain has TRBV7-2 and TRBJ2-7; D is undetermined. This CDR3 spans 12 amino acids. The V and J ends lost 3 bases and 2 bases respectively, with 5 bases between them. Germline loops: CDR1 SGHTA, CDR2 FQGNSA. CDR3 DNA: TGTGCCAGCAGCTTTACCGCCTACGAGCAGTACTTC. Amino acid sequence: CASSFTAYEQYF.

This clone was seen once. The chain couples TRBV24-1 to TRBJ2-6; D uncertain. V dropped 10 bases and J dropped 2 bases, with 14 bases sitting between them. The CDR3 totals 15 residues. CDR1 is KGHDR, CDR2 SFDVKD, per germline. CDR3 residues: CATEGIKAGANVLTF. CDR3 in DNA: TGTGCCACGGAAGGGATAAAGGCTGGGGCCAACGTCCTGACTTTC.

V is TRBV7-9 and J is TRBJ1-5, with D unclear. V gave up 2 bases and J gave up 0 bases, with 8 bases separating them. This CDR3 spans 15 amino acids. Germline V gene data show CDR1 as SEHNR and CDR2 as FQNEAQ (reference sequence). CDR3 nucleotides: TGTGCCAGCAGCTTATCAGGCACTAGCAATCAGCCCCAGCATTTT. Its protein product is CASSLSGTSNQPQHF.

J is TRBJ1-4 and V is TRBV6-5, with D possibly being TRBD1 (5 bases). CDR3 length equals 12 residues. CDR1 MNHEY and CDR2 SVGAGI come from the germline V gene. The V gene lost 9 bases and the J gene lost 8 bases, with 13 bases spanning the gap. Here the CDR3 DNA reads TGTGCCAGTCGTTCGGGGCTCGAAAAACTGTTTTTT. Its translation is CASRSGLEKLFF.

This clone was found once. This sequence joins TRBV7-8 and TRBJ2-3; D gene uncertain. Germline V gene lookup returns CDR1 SGHVS and CDR2 FQNEAQ. Trimming left V 4 bases short and J 0 bases short, with 11 bases between. The CDR3 contains 15 residues. The CDR3 nucleotides read TGTGCCAGCAGCTCCAGCGAAAGGAGCACAGATACGCAGTATTTT. It yields the protein CASSSSERSTDTQYF.

J is TRBJ2-4 and V is TRBV28, with 8 bases identical to TRBD1. J was trimmed by 9 bases and V by 4 bases; bases with no gene match: 17. The CDR3 contains 17 residues. The germline V gene has CDR1 MDHEN and CDR2 SYDVKM. CDR3 nucleotide sequence: TGTGCCAGCAGTTCTCCCCTATCAGACAGGGGAGACAGCATTCAGTACTTC. Translation gives CASSSPLSDRGDSIQYF.

This clone was seen once. The rearrangement links TRBV19 to TRBJ1-3; D ambiguous. The CDR3 has 14 residues. The V gene's germline CDR1 is LNHDA and CDR2 SQIVND (reference sequence). V gave up 11 bases and J gave up 2 bases, with 16 bases separating them. CDR3 DNA: TGTGCCCCCGCAGACTCGGTGGCTGGAAACACCATATATTTT. Its translation is CAPADSVAGNTIYF.

CDR3 region: CASSRDRPLYNEQFF. The CDR3, as DNA: TGTGCCAGCAGTCGGGACCGCCCCCTCTACAATGAGCAGTTCTTC. The rearrangement joins TRBV6-2 or TRBV6-3 to TRBJ2-1; D possibly matches TRBD1 or TRBD2 (5 bases each). Trimming stripped 5 bases from V and 3 bases from J, with 14 bases between. There are 15 residues in the CDR3. Germline V gene lookup returns CDR1 MNHEY and CDR2 SVGEGT.

The chain uses TRBV29-1 and TRBJ2-5; D might be TRBD2 (6 bases). V lost 4 bases and J lost 3, with 9 bases in between. Germline V gene lookup returns CDR1 SQVTM and CDR2 ANQGSEA. The CDR3 is made up of 12 amino acids. CDR3 residues: CSVGSGEETQYF. The CDR3 nucleotides are TGCAGCGTTGGGTCGGGAGAAGAGACCCAGTACTTC.

The chain joins TRBV6-5 to TRBJ1-6; D unresolved. The CDR3 is made up of 14 amino acids. Germline CDR1 reads MNHEY; CDR2 reads SVGAGI. V lost 1 base, J lost 5 bases, and 6 bases lay in between. The CDR3 nucleotides are TGTGCCAGCAGTTACTACAGAAATAATTCACCCCTCCACTTT. Translating gives CASSYYRNNSPLHF.